This T cell receptor beta chain appears in the sequencing data of a study of OX40 agonist ivuxolimab in advanced cancers. Study context: Recorded diagnoses for dose-escalation patients were hepatocellular carcinoma, melanoma, renal cell or head and neck cancer.

Remarks on this clone: Its antigen is undetermined.

Looked up from germline, CDR1 is MGHDK and CDR2 is SYGVNS. V lost 8 bases and J lost 7, with 16 bases in between. This CDR3 comprises 13 residues. TCRdb's table, derived via immunoSEQ multiplex PCR, lists solely in-frame clones and lacks some. This sample has some 64,000 clones, with approximately 90% found just once. Excluded were patients having autoimmune disease history or systemic immunosuppression. Study-wide results and caveats: Among some nonresponders, normalized T-cell clonal expansion was also low. Individuals who were partial responders at 0.1-3.0 mg/kg had clonal expansion that ranked among the lowest.

The specimen was CD4+ or CD8+ T cells sorted from blood, collected in a trial of the OX40 agonist ivuxolimab. This TCR derives from an adult with an advanced solid tumor such as melanoma, head and neck, liver or kidney cancer. The chain is built from TRBV25-1 and TRBJ2-3, with D tentatively TRBD1 or TRBD2 (5 bases each). The chain's CDR3 is CASWDQLTHTQYF. The CDR3 DNA reads TGTGCCAGCTGGGACCAACTGACTCATACGCAGTATTTT.